Shown below are 8 T cell receptor beta chains from a single sample sequenced in a study of T cells in Graves' hyperthyroidism and ophthalmopathy. RNA transcripts served as the template for amplifying TCR beta CDR3 regions. The HTBI primer set served for first-round RT-PCR of the TCR CDR3. Each CDR3 protein gets one entry after TCRdb re-called the multiplex PCR reads with MiXCR. This repertoire shows roughly 100,000 distinct CDR3 sequences, approximately 40% found once; its top ten account for more than 8.5%. Sequencing was done on a sample of peripheral blood or thyroid tissue (not recorded which). Receptors originate from a woman between 25 and 40 years old with Graves' hyperthyroidism.

This clonotype was observed many times. The rearrangement links TRBV7-8 to TRBJ1-1; unclear D gene. The CDR3 runs 14 residues. V was trimmed by 3 bases and J by 1 base, leaving 9 bases between them. CDR1 is SGHVS, CDR2 FQNEAQ, per germline. The CDR3 here is CASSFPPGNTEAFF. DNA of the CDR3: TGTGCCAGCAGCTTCCCCCCAGGGAACACTGAAGCTTTCTTT.

This clonotype was seen many times. V is TRBV5-4 and J is TRBJ2-5, with D tentatively TRBD2 (6 bases). CDR1 SGHNT and CDR2 YYREEE come from the germline V gene (reference sequence). With 2 bases removed from V and 2 bases from J, the gap between germline ends came to 13 bases. The CDR3 extends over 15 amino acids. The CDR3 nucleotides are TGTGCCAGCAGCTTAAGGAGCGGGCGGCAAGAGACCCAGTACTTC. Translation: CASSLRSGRQETQYF.

The table lists this clonotype with many counts. The chain carries TRBV20-1 and TRBJ2-7; D is unresolved. Trimming pared 4 bases from V and 2 bases from J, leaving 9 bases between. Germline V gives CDR1 DFQATT, CDR2 SNEGSKA (reference sequence). This CDR3 has 12 residues. The CDR3, as DNA: TGCAGTGCTAATACGAACGCCTACGAGCAGTACTTC. Amino acid sequence: CSANTNAYEQYF.

This clonotype occurred many times. This chain links TRBV6-1 with TRBJ2-7; 9 positions match TRBD1. The junction had 2 bases not matched to a gene; V was cut back by 4 bases and J by 7 bases. There are 12 residues in the CDR3. Germline assignment: CDR1 MNHNS and CDR2 SASEGT. CDR3 sequence (DNA): TGTGCCAGCAGTGCGGACAGGGGAGAGCAGTACTTC. Its protein is CASSADRGEQYF.

Remarks on this clonotype: The CDR3 does not close with the conserved phenylalanine or tryptophan, likely indicating a read error. This chain uses TRBV24-1 with TRBJ2-5; 9 bases align to TRBD2. Germline-derived CDR1 and CDR2 are KGHDR and SFDVKD. The CDR3 is made up of 15 amino acids. The CDR3 sequence: CATSGSGGFQETQYL. CDR3 nucleotides: TGCGCCACCAGTGGCAGCGGGGGGTTCCAAGAGACCCAGTACCTC.

For this clonotype: This may arise from a read error, as a much more abundant clone is one base away. The chain is built from TRBV7-9 and TRBJ1-2; D possibly corresponds to TRBD1 (6 bases). Looked up from germline, CDR1 is SEHNR and CDR2 is FQNEAQ (reference sequence). CDR3 size: 16 residues. Trimming pared 6 bases from V and 6 bases from J, leaving 23 bases between. The CDR3 region has the DNA TGTGCCAGCAGTCCGAAACGGGGGGCATATCAGCATGGCTACACCTTC. Its protein is CASSPKRGAYQHGYTF.

Regarding this clonotype: The missing conserved phenylalanine or tryptophan at the end of this CDR3 makes a read error likely. Because the CDR3's place on the DNA is in doubt, the DNA is left out and the CDR3 is given as listed by TCRdb. V and J are TRBV20-1 and TRBJ2-6. Germline V gene sequence: CDR1 DFQATT, CDR2 SNEGSKA (reference sequence). The CDR3 is made up of 16 amino acids, end residues included. CDR3 sequence: CSARDDSSSGANVLVL.

This clonotype came up many times. The junction does not match germline at one end; this may be a read error. The J gene is TRBJ2-5, the V gene TRBV12-3 or TRBV12-4, with D maybe TRBD2 (6 bases). The CDR3 runs to 13 residues. CDR3 DNA: TGTGCCAGCAGCGCGGGACCACAAGGGACCCAGTACTTC. As protein: CASSAGPQGTQYF.